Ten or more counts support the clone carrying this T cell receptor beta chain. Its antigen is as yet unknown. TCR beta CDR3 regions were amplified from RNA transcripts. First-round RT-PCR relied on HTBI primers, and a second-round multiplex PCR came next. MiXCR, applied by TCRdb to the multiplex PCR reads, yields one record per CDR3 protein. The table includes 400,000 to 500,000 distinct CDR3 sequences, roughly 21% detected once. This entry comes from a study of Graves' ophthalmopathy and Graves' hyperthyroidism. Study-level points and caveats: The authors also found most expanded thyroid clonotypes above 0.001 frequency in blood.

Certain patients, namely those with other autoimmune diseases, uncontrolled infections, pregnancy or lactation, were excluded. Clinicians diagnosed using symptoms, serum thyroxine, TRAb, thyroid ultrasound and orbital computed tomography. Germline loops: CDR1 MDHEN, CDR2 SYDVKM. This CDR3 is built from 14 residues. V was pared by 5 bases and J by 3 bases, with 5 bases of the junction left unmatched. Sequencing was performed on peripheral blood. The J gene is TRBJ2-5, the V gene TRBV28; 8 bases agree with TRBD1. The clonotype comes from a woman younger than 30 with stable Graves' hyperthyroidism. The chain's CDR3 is CASSGNRGEETQYF. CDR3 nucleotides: TGTGCCAGCAGTGGAAACAGGGGGGAAGAGACCCAGTACTTC. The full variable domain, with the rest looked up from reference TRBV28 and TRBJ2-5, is DVKVTQSSRYLVKRTGEKVFLECVQDMDHENMFWYRQDPGLGLRLIYFSYDVKMKEKGDIPEGYSVSREKKERFSLILESASTNQTSMYLCASSGNRGEETQYFGPGTRLLVL.